This entry is about one T cell receptor (beta chain). This entry is derived from a study of blood T cell repertoires in COVID-19. Looking at the study overall: Samples taken during acute and convalescent COVID-19 were collected in the United States, Italy and Spain.

Authors' processing steps: Reference gene primer amplification gave estimated nucleated cell counts. Using immunoSEQ multiplex PCR, the repertoire was profiled, and TCRdb retains in-frame clones only, with some absent. The D gene and trimming were derived from the DNA, and the V and J assignments and clone size from that table. The data contain around 190,000 clones, around 82% of them singletons. Participants came from roughly 24 US areas, aged about 18 to 100 years. CDR3 length equals 20 residues. The sequenced sample consisted of PBMCs or T cells enriched from blood (not recorded which). This sequence was found in a woman in her forties or fifties with acute COVID-19. The genes are TRBV21-1 and TRBJ1-1; no check of the table's D call, TRBD1, against the DNA was made. TRBV21-1 counts as a pseudogene. CDR3: CASSKGVPGQGAGRDTEAFF. DNA for the CDR3: TGTGCCAGCAGCAAAGGGGTCCCGGGACAGGGGGCGGGTAGGGACACTGAAGCTTTCTTT.